Sequencing of this T cell receptor (beta chain) was carried out in a study of T-cell reconstitution after alpha-beta-depleted transplantation in children. The library targeted TCRbeta and was prepared with unique molecular identifiers. TCRdb independently ran MiXCR on the PCR reads; one entry per CDR3 protein. Here the sample spans 90,000 to 100,000 distinct CDR3 sequences, 23% being singletons. This clonotype has only a few counts. Trimming left V 2 bases short and J 6 bases short, with 7 bases between. Germline V gene data show CDR1 as MDHEN and CDR2 as SYDVKM. The CDR3 length is 12 residues. V is TRBV28 and J is TRBJ1-2, with unresolved D. The clonotype comes from a boy aged 2 to 9 with acute lymphoblastic leukemia, due to receive a stem cell transplant. Sequencing used PBMCs, obtained before TCRalphabeta/CD19-depleted stem cell transplant. The CDR3 DNA reads TGTGCCAGCAGTTTACGGAACGATGGCTACACCTTC. Translation: CASSLRNDGYTF.